Described below is a single T cell receptor beta chain sequence and its context. One entry per CDR3 protein results from TCRdb running MiXCR on the PCR reads. The data hold 15,000 to 20,000 distinct CDR3 sequences, with approximately 43% observed a single time. The CDR3 length is 18 residues. Germline V gene sequence: CDR1 SGHTA, CDR2 FQGNSA. This sample is part of a study of tumor-infiltrating lymphocytes in oesophageal squamous cell carcinoma. The clonotype originates from a female donor with esophageal squamous cell carcinoma. Source material: blood. The chain employs TRBV7-2 and TRBJ2-7; D remains unclear. The J call could be wrong; TRBJ2-5 is a better fit for the DNA end. CDR3 nucleotides: TGTGCCAGCAGCCCCAAGGATCGTGGCACCTTCACTCGAGAGACCCAGTACTTC. Translating it yields CASSPKDRGTFTRETQYF.